The 28 T cell receptor beta chains below were found in one sample sequenced in a study of a mutant IDH1 vaccine in newly diagnosed glioma (dated by TCRdb to the early 2020s). Library method: the immunoSEQ multiplex PCR assay. Drawn from immuneACCESS, this table holds only the in-frame rearrangements with V and J called that TCRdb kept. Clones are partly lost; checked studies trace under half to an unresolved V gene and leave the rest unexplained. The sample table contains about 120,000 clones; only one count was recorded for 90% of them. The ten largest make up 0.61% of the sample. The label giving this sample's time point can be read as: week 11, during vaccination. A 20-mer mutant IDH1 peptide at 300 micrograms in Montanide made up each vaccine dose, which was injected subcutaneously together with topical imiquimod. Which antigens these TCRs recognize remains unknown. The material sequenced was PBMCs, taken from a glioma patient whose treatment included an IDH1 peptide vaccine. The source of these receptors is a woman aged 50 to 60 with glioma.

The V call is TRBV7-8, the J call TRBJ1-5, with 7 bases identical to TRBD1. The CDR3 covers 14 residues. Germline lookup yields CDR1 SGHVS and CDR2 FQNEAQ. V lost 3 bases and J lost 7; bases outside the gene matches: 6. This chain's CDR3 is CASSFTGVNQPQHF. For the CDR3, the DNA is TGTGCCAGCAGCTTCACAGGGGTGAACCAGCCCCAGCATTTT. Supplemented by reference TRBV7-8 and TRBJ1-5, the full variable domain reads GAGVSQSPRYKVAKRGQDVALRCDPISGHVSLFWYQQALGQGPEFLTYFQNEAQLDKSGLPSDRFFAERPEGSVSTLKIQRTQQEDSAVYLCASSFTGVNQPQHFGDGTRLSIL.

V and J are TRBV27 and TRBJ2-3, with TRBD1 as a possible D gene (5 bases). V was cut by 6 bases and J by 2 bases, with 6 bases left in between. The CDR3 consists of 12 residues. Germline V gene data show CDR1 as MNHEY and CDR2 as SMNVEV (reference sequence). The CDR3 spells CASSRATDTQYF. The DNA for the CDR3 is TGTGCCAGCAGCAGGGCCACAGATACGCAGTATTTT.

Only one count was recorded for this clone. One junction end disagrees with the germline gene, perhaps due to a read error. The chain combines TRBV15 with TRBJ2-7; 10 nucleotides agree with TRBD1. CDR3 length: 17 residues. Germline V lookup: CDR1 LNHNV, CDR2 YYDKDF (reference sequence). The CDR3 loop reads CATSRAPHRDRGSEQHF. DNA for the CDR3: TGTGCCACCAGCAGAGCTCCTCACCGGGACAGGGGAAGCGAGCAGCACTTC. Drawing the rest from reference TRBV15 and TRBJ2-7, the complete variable domain is DAMVIQNPRYQVTQFGKPVTLSCSQTLNHNVMYWYQQKSSQAPKLLFHYYDKDFNNEADTPDNFQSRRPNTSFCFLDIRSPGLGDTAMYLCATSRAPHRDRGSEQHFGPGTRLTVT.

The chain has TRBV19 and TRBJ1-5, with 9 nucleotides matching TRBD1. The junction had 6 bases not matched to a gene; V was cut back by 6 bases and J by 3 bases. The length of the CDR3 is 15 residues. CDR1 is LNHDA and CDR2 is SQIVND in the germline V gene (reference sequence). The CDR3 nucleotides read TGTGCCAGTAGAACGGGACAGGGCTACAATCAGCCCCAGCATTTT. This gives the protein CASRTGQGYNQPQHF.

This sequence joins TRBV21-1 and TRBJ1-2. TRBV21-1 is given as a pseudogene. This CDR3 is built from 18 residues. The CDR3 region has the DNA TGTGCCAGCAGCAAAGTAAGTTCCGGGGCAGGCCATTACTATGGCTACACCTTC. This encodes CASSKVSSGAGHYYGYTF.

This rearrangement joins TRBV15 to TRBJ2-5; D tentatively fits TRBD1 or TRBD2 (5 bases each). The DNA matches TRBJ2-7 better at its end, which makes the J call doubtful. Germline-derived CDR1 and CDR2 are LNHNV and YYDKDF (reference sequence). The CDR3 runs 14 residues. The chain's CDR3 is CATSRGQTNYEQYF. DNA for the CDR3: TGTGCCACCAGCAGAGGACAGACTAACTACGAGCAGTACTTC.

The chain uses TRBV27 and TRBJ1-1, with TRBD1 as a possible D gene (5 bases). Trimming removed 5 bases at V and 3 bases at J, with 10 bases between. Germline CDR1 MNHEY, CDR2 SMNVEV (reference sequence). This CDR3 has 13 amino acids. The CDR3 sequence: CASSEQEYTEAFF. The CDR3 bases are TGTGCCAGCAGTGAACAGGAGTACACTGAAGCTTTCTTT.

The chain recombines TRBV19 with TRBJ2-2; 8 bases map to TRBD1. Germline values: CDR1 LNHDA, CDR2 SQIVND (reference sequence). V lost 4 bases to trimming and J lost 4 bases; unmatched junction nucleotides: 8. This CDR3 contains 16 residues. CDR3 loop: CASSREDRGFTGELFF. The DNA of the CDR3 is TGTGCCAGTAGTAGGGAAGACAGGGGCTTCACCGGGGAGCTGTTTTTT. The entire variable domain, with the rest obtained from reference TRBV19 and TRBJ2-2, is as follows: DGGITQSPKYLFRKEGQNVTLSCEQNLNHDAMYWYRQDPGQGLRLIYYSQIVNDFQKGDIAEGYSVSREKKESFPLTVTSAQKNPTAFYLCASSREDRGFTGELFFGEGSRLTVL.

The chain couples TRBV5-1 to TRBJ1-1; possible D gene TRBD1, 6 bases. Deletions cut 2 bases from V and 0 bases from J, with 14 bases between. Germline V gene sequence: CDR1 SGHRS, CDR2 YFSETQ. The CDR3 length is 16 residues. DNA for the CDR3: TGCGCCAGCAGCTTTACAGGGTTGGGCTTGAACACTGAAGCTTTCTTT. This codes for CASSFTGLGLNTEAFF.

The J gene is TRBJ2-1, the V gene TRBV28; D call uncertain. CDR3 size: 13 residues. V gave up 7 bases and J gave up 4 bases, with 11 bases separating them. In germline, CDR1 is MDHEN, CDR2 SYDVKM. The CDR3 bases are TGTGCCAGCACCCCGCGGCGGTACAATGAGCAGTTCTTC. It is translated as CASTPRRYNEQFF.

This chain uses TRBV9 with TRBJ2-1, with D hard to call. Germline CDR1 reads SGDLS; CDR2 reads YYNGEE. This CDR3 is 15 amino acids long. V dropped 2 bases and J dropped 4 bases, with 13 bases sitting between them. This CDR3 is CASSVDTAYYNEQFF. CDR3 nucleotides: TGTGCCAGCAGCGTTGACACGGCATATTACAATGAGCAGTTCTTC.

The chain recombines TRBV10-1 with TRBJ2-2; D gene uncertain. The CDR3 is 13 amino acids. Germline loops: CDR1 WNHNN, CDR2 SYGVQD (reference sequence). Between the trimmed V and J ends, which lost 6 bases and 7 bases, there was a span of 12 bases. The CDR3 DNA reads TGCGCCAGCAGCGTTCTTTCGAACGGGGAGCTGTTTTTT. Translating gives CASSVLSNGELFF.

This sequence joins TRBV18 and TRBJ2-3; 8 bases match TRBD1. Trimming removed 3 bases from V and 5 bases from J; junction bases left unmatched: 4. Per the germline V gene, CDR1 is KGHSH and CDR2 is LQKENI. This CDR3 has 14 residues. CDR3: CASSPGQGGDTQYF. CDR3 sequence (DNA): TGTGCCAGCTCACCCGGACAGGGCGGAGATACGCAGTATTTT.

This sequence joins TRBV12-5 and TRBJ2-3, with D possibly being TRBD2 (5 bases). The CDR3 covers 15 residues. Germline CDR1 LGHNT, CDR2 FRNRAP. Trimming shortened V by 1 base and J by 5 bases, and 13 bases separated the two germline ends. The CDR3 reads CASGLGLQEGDTQYF. The CDR3 DNA sequence: TGTGCTAGTGGTTTGGGACTCCAAGAGGGAGATACGCAGTATTTT. Full variable domain (rest looked up from reference TRBV12-5 and TRBJ2-3): DARVTQTPRHKVTEMGQEVTMRCQPILGHNTVFWYRQTMMQGLELLAYFRNRAPLDDSGMPKDRFSAEMPDATLATLKIQPSEPRDSAVYFCASGLGLQEGDTQYFGPGTRLTVL.

This CDR3 is CAISPGTPNTGELFF. Written as DNA, the CDR3 is TGTGCCATCAGCCCCGGGACCCCGAACACCGGGGAGCTGTTTTTT. V is TRBV10-3 and J is TRBJ2-2, with D perhaps given as TRBD1 or TRBD2 (5 bases each). Germline V gives CDR1 ENHRY, CDR2 SYGVKD. The CDR3 has 15 residues. V dropped 6 bases and J dropped 0 bases, with 11 bases sitting between them.

The rearrangement links TRBV6-4 to TRBJ2-2; TRBD1 matches 9 bases. J lost 5 bases, V lost 7 bases, and 8 bases had no gene match. The CDR3 covers 15 residues. Per the germline V gene, CDR1 is MRHNA and CDR2 is SNTAGT. This CDR3 reads CASIPHRGRTGELFF. DNA for the CDR3: TGTGCCAGCATTCCACACAGGGGGCGAACCGGGGAGCTGTTTTTT.

The chain joins TRBV29-1 to TRBJ2-1, with TRBD2 matching 7 bases. The CDR3 loop spans 17 amino acids. V lost 6 bases to trimming and J lost 5 bases; unmatched junction nucleotides: 19. Looked up from germline, CDR1 is SQVTM and CDR2 is ANQGSEA. The CDR3 nucleotides read TGCAGCGTCCCTAATCCGCCCGGAGCGGGGAGACACAATGAGCAGTTCTTC. Its protein product is CSVPNPPGAGRHNEQFF.

This clone was seen just once. The chain links TRBV6-4 to TRBJ2-3; 10 positions agree with TRBD1. The ends lost 3 bases at V and 5 bases at J; junction bases unmatched: 5. Germline loops: CDR1 MRHNA, CDR2 SNTAGT. The CDR3 spans 15 residues. CDR3 protein: CASSETGTGVDTQYF. The CDR3 nucleotides are TGTGCCAGCAGTGAGACCGGGACAGGGGTAGATACGCAGTATTTT.

V and J are TRBV30 and TRBJ2-5; TRBD2 matches 9 bases. V lost 0 bases to trimming and J lost 11 bases; unmatched junction nucleotides: 10. Germline loops: CDR1 GTSNPN, CDR2 SVGIG (reference sequence). The CDR3 is made up of 14 amino acids. The DNA for the CDR3 is TGTGCCTGGAGTGTTTGGCGGGAGGGCCATGAGCAGTACTTC. This codes for CAWSVWREGHEQYF.

This chain connects TRBV19 to TRBJ1-5; D is ambiguous. CDR3 size: 14 residues. V gave up 7 bases and J gave up 0 bases, with 10 bases separating them. Germline V lookup: CDR1 LNHDA, CDR2 SQIVND (reference sequence). CDR3 in DNA: TGTGCCAGTAAATGGACGGGTAGCAATCAGCCCCAGCATTTT. This encodes CASKWTGSNQPQHF.

This chain uses TRBV30 with TRBJ2-7, with D unclear. Germline loops: CDR1 GTSNPN, CDR2 SVGIG (reference sequence). Trimming took 3 bases from V and 3 from J, leaving 9 bases between them. The CDR3 consists of 12 residues. The CDR3 sequence: CAWRGYSYEQYF. CDR3 nucleotides: TGTGCCTGGAGGGGTTACAGCTACGAGCAGTACTTC.

This clone appeared once. J is TRBJ1-2 and V is TRBV5-6; D is undetermined. This CDR3 is built from 14 residues. Trimming shortened V by 4 bases and J by 4 bases, and 14 bases separated the two germline ends. Germline assignment: CDR1 SGHDT and CDR2 YYEEEE. The DNA of the CDR3 is TGTGCCAGCAGCCGTCGAGAGACGGTCTATGGCTACACCTTC. Its protein is CASSRRETVYGYTF.

This clone was seen once. The chain employs TRBV6-5 and TRBJ2-1; D gene uncertain. V was clipped by 0 bases and J by 8 bases, with 2 bases between them. The germline V gene has CDR1 MNHEY and CDR2 SVGAGI. This CDR3 spans 11 amino acids. The CDR3 reads CASSYSHEQFF. Here the CDR3 DNA reads TGTGCCAGCAGTTACTCCCATGAGCAGTTCTTC.

This chain joins TRBV5-1 and TRBJ1-4; D may be TRBD1 (5 bases). The CDR3 consists of 15 residues. Trimming took off 7 bases at V and 3 bases at J, with 16 bases between the two ends. Germline values: CDR1 SGHRS, CDR2 YFSETQ. The CDR3 is CASGFQGTANEKLFF. CDR3 bases: TGCGCCAGCGGATTTCAGGGTACAGCTAATGAAAAACTGTTTTTT.

V is TRBV5-1 and J is TRBJ1-4; D gene uncertain. This CDR3 is 16 amino acids long. V lost 0 bases to trimming and J lost 0 bases, with 9 bases between them. Germline values: CDR1 SGHRS, CDR2 YFSETQ. This CDR3 reads CASSLGIGTTNEKLFF. The CDR3 bases are TGCGCCAGCAGCTTGGGGATCGGGACAACTAATGAAAAACTGTTTTTT.

This clone was recorded once. The CDR3 sequence is CASSYSSGAYGYTF. CDR3 DNA sequence: TGTGCCAGCAGTTACTCCTCGGGGGCCTATGGCTACACCTTC. The chain is built from TRBV6-5 and TRBJ1-2; a possible D gene is TRBD1 (6 bases). CDR3 size: 14 residues. Germline V gives CDR1 MNHEY, CDR2 SVGAGI. Trimming stripped 0 bases from V and 4 bases from J, with 9 bases between.

The rearrangement links TRBV5-8 to TRBJ1-5; 7 bases fit TRBD1. The germline gives CDR1 SGHTS, CDR2 YDEGEE. This CDR3 is built from 15 residues. The ends lost 3 bases at V and 1 base at J; junction bases unmatched: 4. The CDR3 spells CASSYYRGSNQPQHF. The CDR3 region has the DNA TGTGCCAGCAGCTACTACAGGGGAAGCAATCAGCCCCAGCATTTT. The full variable domain, in which reference TRBV5-8 and TRBJ1-5 provide the parts outside the CDR3, is EAGVTQSPTHLIKTRGQQATLRCSPISGHTSVYWYQQALGLGLQFLLWYDEGEERNRGNFPPRFSGRQFPNYSSELNVNALELEDSALYLCASSYYRGSNQPQHFGDGTRLSIL.

The chain links TRBV19 to TRBJ1-1, with D perhaps TRBD1 (5 bases). The germline V and J ends were trimmed by 3 bases and 5 bases, with 10 bases remaining between them. Germline CDR1 reads LNHDA; CDR2 reads SQIVND (reference sequence). The CDR3 is 13 residues long. CDR3 loop: CASSIWGRTEAFF. Here the CDR3 DNA reads TGTGCCAGTAGTATCTGGGGCCGGACTGAAGCTTTCTTT.